The sequence of this T cell receptor beta chain was determined in a study of cytomegalovirus exposure and HLA in healthy donors. Study summary: Within an early data release were about 85 million unique TCRs drawn from HLA-typed donors. Study-wide results and limits: A classifier reportedly called cytomegalovirus status with high sensitivity and specificity. A later analysis by the authors found several of the most significant clusters apparently linked to common viral pathogens. Cytomegalovirus association was listed for around 170 TCR beta chains.

PCR employed 60 Vbeta and 13 Jbeta primers. Using immunoSEQ multiplex PCR, the repertoire was profiled, and TCRdb retains in-frame clones only, with some absent. This sample carries around 150,000 clones, 76% of them seen once, and the ten largest clones take around 3.6%. CDR1 and CDR2 from the germline V gene are WSHSY and SAAADI. The ends lost 6 bases at V and 5 bases at J; junction bases unmatched: 14. This CDR3 contains 16 residues. As to this clone: Its antigen is unidentified.

This chain links TRBV10-2 with TRBJ2-7, with 9 bases aligning to TRBD1. The sequence derives from a man aged 18 to 29 in good health and CMV-seronegative. The sample comprised PBMCs. The CDR3 here is CASRMDVGTGLHEQYF. The DNA of the CDR3 is TGCGCCAGCAGGATGGACGTGGGGACAGGGTTGCACGAGCAGTACTTC.